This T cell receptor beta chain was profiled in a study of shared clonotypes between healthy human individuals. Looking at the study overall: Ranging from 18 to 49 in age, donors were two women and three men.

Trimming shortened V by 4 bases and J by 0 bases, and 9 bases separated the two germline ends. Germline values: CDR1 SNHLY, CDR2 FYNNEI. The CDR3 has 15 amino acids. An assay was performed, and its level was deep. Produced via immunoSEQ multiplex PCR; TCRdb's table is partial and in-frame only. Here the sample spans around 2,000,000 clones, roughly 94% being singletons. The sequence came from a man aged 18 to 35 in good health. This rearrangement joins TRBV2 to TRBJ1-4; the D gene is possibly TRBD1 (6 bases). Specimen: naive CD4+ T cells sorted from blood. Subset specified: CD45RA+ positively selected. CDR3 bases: TGTGCCAGCAGTGCCCGACAGGCAACTAATGAAAAACTGTTTTTT. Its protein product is CASSARQATNEKLFF.